What follows are 4 T cell receptor beta chains derived from one specimen sequenced in a study of cytomegalovirus exposure and HLA in healthy donors. Primers included in the PCR were 60 Vbeta and 13 Jbeta primers. Here immunoSEQ multiplex PCR was the method, and the copy in TCRdb shows in-frame clones only, minus some. Of some 89,000 clones in the sample, roughly 85% were seen once. Specimen: PBMCs. These receptors were obtained from a middle-aged man in good health and CMV-seropositive.

This clone is a singleton in its sample. The rearrangement joins TRBV4-1 to TRBJ1-2, with unresolved D. Germline CDR1 MGHRA, CDR2 YSYEKL. This CDR3 contains 15 residues. V lost 1 base, J lost 2 bases, and 11 bases lay in between. Written as DNA, the CDR3 is TGCGCCAGCAGCCAAGTTGCGGGTGAGAACTATGGCTACACCTTC. Protein: CASSQVAGENYGYTF.

This clone was observed a single time. This chain uses TRBV5-1 with TRBJ1-3; D might be TRBD1 (6 bases). Germline V gene sequence: CDR1 SGHRS, CDR2 YFSETQ. The ends were cut back, 7 bases at V and 2 bases at J, with 16 bases in the middle. The CDR3 consists of 15 residues. CDR3 sequence reads: CASFPGDTPGNTIYF. Written as DNA, the CDR3 is TGCGCCAGCTTCCCCGGGGACACGCCTGGAAACACCATATATTTT.

The chain couples TRBV5-1 to TRBJ2-2; perhaps TRBD1 as D (5 bases). The CDR3 is made up of 16 amino acids. Trimming shortened V by 4 bases and J by 7 bases, and 20 bases separated the two germline ends. Germline V gene sequence: CDR1 SGHRS, CDR2 YFSETQ. Here the CDR3 reads CASSGATLSWGGELFF. CDR3 bases: TGCGCCAGCAGCGGGGCGACACTGTCTTGGGGCGGGGAGCTGTTTTTT.

This clone was observed a few times. Germline and junction disagree at one end, which may indicate a read error. This rearrangement joins TRBV10-3 to TRBJ1-1, with TRBD1 as a possible D gene (6 bases). CDR1 ENHRY and CDR2 SYGVKD come from the germline V gene. CDR3 length equals 13 residues. For the CDR3, the DNA is TGTGCCAGCAGTGAACAGGGGAACACTGAAGCTTTCTTT. This gives the protein CASSEQGNTEAFF.